A selection of T cell receptor beta chains follows, all from one sample in a study of graft-versus-host responses after intestinal transplantation. Profiled with immunoSEQ multiplex PCR; TCRdb holds only in-frame clones, not every one. The sample shows 3,500 to 4,000 clones, approximately 40% of them seen only once. The input for sequencing was alloreactive CD8+ T cells from a mixed lymphocyte reaction culture, taken before transplantation. These receptors all come from a human patient who was an organ donor for intestinal transplantation. Each CDR3 is given with its conserved first and last residue.

V	J	CDR3
TRBV7-8	TRBJ2-7	CASSLGGGLLYEQYF
TRBV7-8	TRBJ2-1	CASNYYGTRIVNEQFF
TRBV4-1	TRBJ2-7	CASSQASGGFSYEQYF
TRBV30	TRBJ2-5	CAWTQINGETQYF
TRBV29-1	TRBJ2-1	CSVSTYYNEQFF
TRBV28	TRBJ1-2	CASSFDLSGYGYTF
TRBV6-5	TRBJ1-4	CASSYPTGWLIEKLFF
TRBV19	TRBJ2-1	CASSIGLVLNEQFF
TRBV28	TRBJ1-2	CASSLAGTGARYGYTF
TRBV7-9	TRBJ2-1	CASSLALAGSYNEQFF
TRBV7-8	TRBJ2-2	CASSKYRGSGELFF
TRBV18	TRBJ1-3	CASSPKTRSSGNTIYF
TRBV5-1	TRBJ2-4	CASSLLQGGNIQYF
TRBV25-1	TRBJ2-7	CASSHPGTESYEQYF
TRBV28	TRBJ2-3	CASSDPRDRTDTQYF
TRBV27	TRBJ2-3	CASSLQVQGDTQYF
TRBV25-1	TRBJ1-1	CASRAGEGTEAFF
TRBV7-7	TRBJ2-5	CASSLTPIGGRPEETQYF
TRBV5-4	TRBJ2-7	CASSSGLAGPYEQYF
TRBV19	TRBJ2-2	CASSIHWTQGETGELFF
TRBV5-1	TRBJ1-1	CASSLDRAEYYRRTEAFF
TRBV27	TRBJ1-2	CASSLQGAPVGYTF
TRBV7-9	TRBJ2-3	CASSSSGSYADTQYF
TRBV15	TRBJ2-1	CATSRRGTITYNEQFF
TRBV29-1	TRBJ1-1	CSVEVTGTGYWWDTEAFF
TRBV7-9	TRBJ2-6	CASSFEAGAGANVLTF
TRBV6-5	TRBJ2-7	CASSLQESYEQYF
TRBV2	TRBJ1-2	CASSEAAGQVLPFYGYTF
TRBV2	TRBJ2-1	CASRRGSYNEQFF
TRBV4-3	TRBJ2-7	CASSQVQEGGDSYEQYF
TRBV28	TRBJ1-1	CASSFFSGVNTEAFF
TRBV11-2	TRBJ2-5	CASSLETGRKTQYF
TRBV2	TRBJ1-1	CASSTGPMNTEAFF
TRBV10-3	TRBJ2-7	CAISSFEGSLEQYF
TRBV11-2	TRBJ2-3	CASSFPLTGSTQYF
TRBV18	TRBJ2-6	CASSHTRRRQPPSGANVLTF
TRBV27	TRBJ1-1	CASSPTLGANTEAFF
TRBV28	TRBJ2-4	CASSPIKESSIQYF
TRBV21-1	TRBJ2-7	CASSHRDREYEQYF
TRBV7-9	TRBJ2-7	CASSSNPGTYEQYF
TRBV11-3	TRBJ1-2	CASSLYGTVGALGYGYTF
TRBV5-4	TRBJ2-7	CASSLWDSHHEQYF
TRBV4-1	TRBJ2-7	CASSLGLAGALDEQYF
TRBV29-1	TRBJ1-1	CSVQQGGDTEAFF
TRBV9	TRBJ2-7	CASSLPGANEQYF
TRBV28	TRBJ1-4	CASSLDLKLTGVFGNEKLFF
TRBV19	TRBJ1-6	CASTSLDREGISPLHF
TRBV4-1	TRBJ1-2	CASSPDRVHYGYTF
TRBV7-9	TRBJ2-7	CASSSRVGEQYF
TRBV5-8	TRBJ2-6	CASSFIASSSGANVLTF
TRBV6-8	TRBJ2-1	CASSSWRDVNEQFF
TRBV28	TRBJ1-2	CASSRGTGGRAGYGYTF
TRBV7-9	TRBJ2-7	CASSLQSGRAPYEQYF
TRBV10-3	TRBJ1-5	CAISSNPGQPQHF
TRBV11-2	TRBJ2-5	CASSLGLAGEVETQYF